One and the same sample provided the 22 T cell receptor beta chains below, sequenced in a study of blood T cell repertoires in COVID-19 (dated by TCRdb to 2020 to 2021). The library relied on the immunoSEQ multiplex PCR assay. Imported from immuneACCESS, the table was reduced by TCRdb to in-frame sequences with V and J called. These copies leave out some clones; in studies compared against another copy, an unresolved V gene accounts for under half, and the cause of the remainder is not known. A total of more than 150,000 clones appear in this sample, approximately 87% of them only once. Less than 25% of the sample belongs to the ten largest clones. The sequencing input was peripheral blood. All receptors come from a man in his 70s with active or convalescent COVID-19.

The chain is built from TRBV19 and TRBJ2-5; 8 positions match TRBD1. J was trimmed by 3 bases and V by 5 bases; bases with no gene match: 2. Germline lookup yields CDR1 LNHDA and CDR2 SQIVND (reference sequence). This CDR3 has 13 residues. The CDR3 sequence is CASSLGQEETQYF. The CDR3 nucleotides read TGTGCCAGTAGTTTGGGACAGGAAGAGACCCAGTACTTC.

The rearrangement joins TRBV11-2 to TRBJ2-3; 11 bases align to TRBD2. The CDR3 extends over 18 amino acids. Losses at the gene ends were 1 base for V and 0 bases for J; bases not matched to a gene: 6. Germline lookup yields CDR1 SGHAT and CDR2 FQNNGV. CDR3: CASSLAGTSGPSTDTQYF. The CDR3 nucleotides are TGTGCCAGCAGCTTAGCTGGGACTAGCGGACCTAGCACAGATACGCAGTATTTT.

The V gene is TRBV28, the J gene TRBJ1-5, with D possibly TRBD1 on 5 matching bases. The CDR3 is 16 residues long. The V end was cut by 6 bases, the J end by 6 bases, with 21 bases between. Germline CDR1 is MDHEN and CDR2 is SYDVKM. Here the CDR3 DNA reads TGTGCCAGCAGGGTCGGGGGTTGGAGGGGCGGTCAGCCCCAGCATTTT. This encodes CASRVGGWRGGQPQHF.

This rearrangement joins TRBV7-8 to TRBJ1-2; 7 nucleotides agree with TRBD1. J lost 0 bases, V lost 5 bases, and 9 bases had no gene match. This CDR3 comprises 16 residues. CDR1 and CDR2 from the germline V gene are SGHVS and FQNEAQ. The CDR3 DNA is TGTGCCAGCAGCCCCTGGGTTACAGGGGCTAACTATGGCTACACCTTC. Translating gives CASSPWVTGANYGYTF.

The chain couples TRBV6-5 to TRBJ2-1, with 9 positions matching TRBD2. CDR3 size: 15 residues. The junction had 4 bases not matched to a gene; V was cut back by 2 bases and J by 5 bases. Germline V gene data show CDR1 as MNHEY and CDR2 as SVGAGI. The CDR3 reads CASSYGGGVNNEQFF. The CDR3 DNA follows: TGTGCCAGCAGTTACGGCGGGGGGGTCAACAATGAGCAGTTCTTC.

This rearrangement joins TRBV19 to TRBJ1-1; the D gene is possibly TRBD1 (6 bases). The V and J ends lost 4 bases and 2 bases respectively, with 20 bases between them. This CDR3 region has 17 residues. Germline values: CDR1 LNHDA, CDR2 SQIVND (reference sequence). The CDR3 region has the DNA TGTGCCAGTAGTACGAGAAAAGGGGGTGCAAGAAACACTGAAGCTTTCTTT. Translated, it gives CASSTRKGGARNTEAFF.

The chain carries TRBV7-2 and TRBJ2-2; a possible D gene is TRBD1 (5 bases). The germline CDR1 and CDR2 sequences are SGHTA and FQGNSA. The V end was cut by 1 base, the J end by 4 bases, with 13 bases between. The CDR3 is 16 residues long. For the CDR3, the DNA is TGTGCCAGCAGCTTAGGTTCAGGGCGAAGCACCGGGGAGCTGTTTTTT. Its protein is CASSLGSGRSTGELFF.

V is TRBV7-2 and J is TRBJ1-3; tentatively, D is TRBD1 (5 bases). Germline V gene lookup returns CDR1 SGHTA and CDR2 FQGNSA. V lost 5 bases to trimming and J lost 9 bases, with 26 bases between them. The CDR3 contains 17 residues. CDR3 nucleotide sequence: TGTGCCAGCAGCCAGTCCAGGGAAACGGTAGCCGGGGGCACCATATATTTT. It yields the protein CASSQSRETVAGGTIYF.

This clone was seen a single time. The chain combines TRBV18 with TRBJ1-1, with D possibly TRBD1 on 6 matching bases. This CDR3 contains 12 residues. Germline CDR1 is KGHSH and CDR2 is LQKENI. The V gene lost 8 bases and the J gene lost 1 base, with 8 bases spanning the gap. CDR3 coding DNA: TGTGCCAGCCAGGGGAGGAACACTGAAGCTTTCTTT. The encoded protein is CASQGRNTEAFF.

The rearrangement joins TRBV5-1 to TRBJ1-3; 7 bases match TRBD1. J was trimmed by 0 bases and V by 4 bases; bases with no gene match: 1. This CDR3 region has 14 residues. Germline loops: CDR1 SGHRS, CDR2 YFSETQ. CDR3: CASSPGGSGNTIYF. The CDR3 DNA sequence: TGCGCCAGCAGCCCAGGGGGCTCTGGAAACACCATATATTTT.

The rearrangement joins TRBV19 to TRBJ2-7; D might be TRBD1 (6 bases). Trimming took off 6 bases at V and 1 base at J, with 10 bases between the two ends. This CDR3 comprises 13 residues. Germline values: CDR1 LNHDA, CDR2 SQIVND (reference sequence). The CDR3 region has the DNA TGTGCCAGTAGCCCCAGGGGTTCCTACGAGCAGTACTTC. Translating it yields CASSPRGSYEQYF. Filled out from reference TRBV19 and TRBJ2-7, the complete variable domain reads DGGITQSPKYLFRKEGQNVTLSCEQNLNHDAMYWYRQDPGQGLRLIYYSQIVNDFQKGDIAEGYSVSREKKESFPLTVTSAQKNPTAFYLCASSPRGSYEQYFGPGTRLTVT.

This rearrangement joins TRBV28 to TRBJ2-3; D is unresolved. The CDR3 is 13 residues long. V lost 6 bases and J 0 bases, leaving 7 bases between the germline ends. The V gene's germline CDR1 is MDHEN and CDR2 SYDVKM. CDR3 residues: CASSYTSTDTQYF. CDR3 DNA: TGTGCCAGCAGCTATACTAGCACAGATACGCAGTATTTT. Complete variable domain (other parts from reference TRBV28 and TRBJ2-3): DVKVTQSSRYLVKRTGEKVFLECVQDMDHENMFWYRQDPGLGLRLIYFSYDVKMKEKGDIPEGYSVSREKKERFSLILESASTNQTSMYLCASSYTSTDTQYFGPGTRLTVL.

The chain carries TRBV6-2 or TRBV6-3 and TRBJ1-4, with D possibly matching TRBD1 (6 bases). Germline V lookup: CDR1 MNHEY, CDR2 SVGEGT. This CDR3 has 15 amino acids. Trimming took 2 bases from V and 6 from J, leaving 13 bases between them. CDR3 protein: CASSYLQGLDEKLFF. CDR3 DNA: TGTGCCAGCAGTTACCTGCAGGGGCTGGATGAAAAACTGTTTTTT.

The chain couples TRBV5-1 to TRBJ2-7, with D perhaps TRBD2 (6 bases). From germline, CDR1 is SGHRS and CDR2 YFSETQ. Deletions cut 0 bases from V and 3 bases from J, with 10 bases between. The CDR3 is 14 residues long. The CDR3 spells CASSLGGTYYEQYF. The CDR3 DNA reads as TGCGCCAGCAGCTTGGGGGGGACTTACTACGAGCAGTACTTC.

V gene TRBV11-3 combines with J gene TRBJ2-7; 8 bases map to TRBD2. Germline V CDR1 and CDR2: SGHNT, YENEEA. Trimming removed 5 bases from V and 2 bases from J; junction bases left unmatched: 5. The CDR3 has 14 residues. The CDR3 reads CASSPAGVPYEQYF. DNA for the CDR3: TGTGCCAGCAGCCCAGCGGGAGTCCCCTACGAGCAGTACTTC.

The chain combines TRBV10-3 with TRBJ2-1; 15 bases are a match to TRBD2. The CDR3 spans 15 residues. Germline V gives CDR1 ENHRY, CDR2 SYGVKD. Germline trimming cut 0 bases from V and 15 bases from J; bases unmatched to any gene: 6. The CDR3 coding sequence is TGTGCCATCAGTGAGTCGGGACTAGCGGGAGGCCCAGGGTTCTTC. Translation: CAISESGLAGGPGFF.

J is TRBJ2-5 and V is TRBV18; tentative D call: TRBD2 (6 bases). V lost 2 bases and J 3 bases, leaving 10 bases between the germline ends. The germline V gene encodes CDR1 KGHSH and CDR2 LQKENI. The CDR3 totals 14 residues. The CDR3 nucleotides are TGTGCCAGCTCACCAAACTGGGGGGAAGAGACCCAGTACTTC. This translates into CASSPNWGEETQYF.

V and J are TRBV7-2 and TRBJ1-2; 7 nucleotides align to TRBD1. Germline loops: CDR1 SGHTA, CDR2 FQGNSA. With V trimmed by 0 bases and J by 4 bases, 2 bases remained unmatched. The CDR3 length is 14 residues. DNA of the CDR3: TGTGCCAGCAGCTTAGCACAGGGGACCTATGGCTACACCTTC. This gives the protein CASSLAQGTYGYTF.

The chain joins TRBV13 to TRBJ2-5; a possible D gene is TRBD2 (5 bases). Trimming left V 2 bases short and J 5 bases short, with 12 bases between. Germline CDR1 PRHDT, CDR2 FYEKMQ (reference sequence). The CDR3 loop spans 14 amino acids. This CDR3 is CASSLSGSVETQYF. For the CDR3, the DNA is TGTGCCAGCAGCTTATCCGGTAGCGTGGAGACCCAGTACTTC.

V gene TRBV13 combines with J gene TRBJ2-1; D gene uncertain. CDR3 length: 18 amino acids. Germline CDR1 and CDR2: PRHDT and FYEKMQ (reference sequence). Trimming cost V 0 bases and J 0 bases, with 15 bases left between them. The CDR3 is CASSLGLGSQFSYNEQFF. CDR3 bases: TGTGCCAGCAGCTTAGGCCTCGGTAGCCAGTTCTCCTACAATGAGCAGTTCTTC.

This chain links TRBV7-9 with TRBJ1-4; no clear D. V was clipped by 5 bases and J by 5 bases, with 15 bases between them. Germline-derived CDR1 and CDR2 are SEHNR and FQNEAQ (reference sequence). The CDR3 loop spans 15 amino acids. In DNA, the CDR3 is TGTGCCAGCAGCAAAGTAACCCCGGGGAATGAAAAACTGTTTTTT. It translates to CASSKVTPGNEKLFF.

The chain carries TRBV28 and TRBJ1-1; D unresolved. This CDR3 is 16 amino acids long. V was trimmed by 5 bases and J by 4 bases, leaving 20 bases between them. Looked up from germline, CDR1 is MDHEN and CDR2 is SYDVKM. CDR3 loop: CASSPLRSDGATEAFF. CDR3 nucleotide sequence: TGTGCCAGCAGTCCTTTACGGAGCGATGGAGCCACTGAAGCTTTCTTT.